This T cell receptor (beta chain) emerged from a study of blood T cells in healthy people across ages. Study-level results: Expanded clonotype changes were possibly confounded by unknown donor CMV status.

With a J-beta primer mix and a sample-barcoded 5' primer, a second PCR ran 7 to 11 cycles. MiXCR, applied by TCRdb to the 5' RACE reads, yields one record per CDR3 protein. The sample has around 1,600,000 distinct CDR3 sequences; around 40% are singletons. About this clonotype itself: Its antigen is not identified.

This CDR3 contains 14 residues. In germline, CDR1 is MNHEY, CDR2 SVGAGI. With 4 bases removed from V and 3 bases from J, the gap between germline ends came to 13 bases. Donors ranged from about 6 to 95 years old and were healthy Caucasians in Russia. Samples each yielded at least 5 micrograms of total RNA. The chain couples TRBV6-5 to TRBJ2-7, with D unclear. The receptor's source is a woman under 30 in good health. Input material: blood. DNA of the CDR3: TGTGCCAGCAGTTCAGGTCGCACCCTCTACGAGCAGTACTTC. Translation: CASSSGRTLYEQYF.